The 27 T cell receptor beta chains in this list originate from one sample, sequenced in a study of shared T cell receptors in the human thymus. The method was immunoSEQ multiplex PCR; TCRdb's version includes in-frame clones alone and lacks a portion of them. The sample has about 500,000 clones; 75% to 85% are singletons. These data are also associated with another study on human thymus T cells.

Input material: thymocytes. Source of these receptors: a boy in the first two years of life with a congenital heart defect.

The gene calls are TRBV7-9 and TRBJ2-3; TRBD2 might be the D (5 bases). Germline CDR1 reads SEHNR; CDR2 reads FQNEAQ (reference sequence). The CDR3 has 17 residues. The V end was cut by 6 bases, the J end by 0 bases, with 19 bases between. The CDR3 sequence: CASSKNTRTVSTDTQYF. The CDR3 region has the DNA TGTGCCAGCAGTAAAAACACGCGGACTGTTAGCACAGATACGCAGTATTTT.

V is TRBV6-1 and J is TRBJ1-2; the D gene is possibly TRBD1 (5 bases). Trimming took 4 bases from V and 5 from J, leaving 11 bases between them. The CDR3 loop spans 13 amino acids. Looked up from germline, CDR1 is MNHNS and CDR2 is SASEGT. The chain's CDR3 is CASSADRGYGYTF. The CDR3 DNA sequence: TGTGCCAGCAGTGCTGACAGAGGTTATGGCTACACCTTC.

This chain connects TRBV7-2 to TRBJ2-3, with TRBD1 identical over 7 bases. This CDR3 region has 14 residues. The germline V gene encodes CDR1 SGHTA and CDR2 FQGNSA. The V and J ends lost 1 base and 5 bases, in that order; junction bases with no gene match: 3. CDR3 DNA: TGTGCCAGCAGCTTAGAAGGGGGCATAGATACGCAGTATTTT. The encoded protein is CASSLEGGIDTQYF.

The V and J genes are TRBV29-1 and TRBJ1-3; the match to TRBD1 covers 8 bases. The trim removed 7 bases at V and 4 bases at J, leaving 9 bases unmatched. CDR3 size: 14 residues. Germline CDR1 SQVTM, CDR2 ANQGSEA. CDR3 nucleotides: TGCAGCGCCGACCCAGGGGGCGAAGGAAACACCATATATTTT. It yields the protein CSADPGGEGNTIYF.

The chain couples TRBV4-3 to TRBJ1-1; D remains unclear. Germline V gene data show CDR1 as LGHNA and CDR2 as YSLEER. The length of the CDR3 is 15 residues. Deletions cut 0 bases from V and 0 bases from J, with 8 bases between. CDR3 DNA: TGCGCCAGCAGCCAAGATTCCCGGTTGAACACTGAAGCTTTCTTT. Its translation: CASSQDSRLNTEAFF.

The chain has TRBV27 and TRBJ1-1; D gene uncertain. There are 15 residues in the CDR3. Germline V CDR1 and CDR2: MNHEY, SMNVEV (reference sequence). V was clipped by 0 bases and J by 1 base, with 9 bases between them. CDR3 protein: CASSLSHPGNTEAFF. The CDR3 DNA sequence: TGTGCCAGCAGTTTATCCCACCCGGGGAACACTGAAGCTTTCTTT.

J is TRBJ2-5 and V is TRBV4-1; 7 nucleotides line up with TRBD2. The CDR3 runs 14 residues. V shed 1 base, J shed 4 bases, and the junction held 3 bases outside the gene matches. Germline V gives CDR1 MGHRA, CDR2 YSYEKL. In DNA form, the CDR3 reads TGCGCCAGCAGCCAAGCTAGCGGTGGAGAGACCCAGTACTTC. Translating it yields CASSQASGGETQYF.

J is TRBJ2-5 and V is TRBV28; 8 bases match TRBD1. Germline CDR1 reads MDHEN; CDR2 reads SYDVKM. CDR3 size: 16 residues. V lost 6 bases, J lost 5 bases, and 14 bases stayed unmatched. CDR3 nucleotide sequence: TGTGCCAGCAGGGACGGAGACAGGGGTAGGGTGGAGACCCAGTACTTC. Amino acid sequence: CASRDGDRGRVETQYF.

The rearrangement uses TRBV4-3 and TRBJ2-3, with D maybe TRBD1 (6 bases). The CDR3 is made up of 15 amino acids. V lost 4 bases and J 1 base, leaving 12 bases between the germline ends. Germline V CDR1 and CDR2: LGHNA, YSLEER. The CDR3 protein is CASSPMGARTDTQYF. The DNA for the CDR3 is TGCGCCAGCAGCCCTATGGGGGCGCGCACAGATACGCAGTATTTT.

DNA of the CDR3: TGTGCCAGCAGTTTTCCGGGGAACTATGGCTACACCTTC. The encoded protein is CASSFPGNYGYTF. The J gene is TRBJ1-2, the V gene TRBV27; D not resolved. V was shortened by 3 bases and J by 2 bases, with 7 bases between the two germline ends. The CDR3 is 13 amino acids. Germline loops: CDR1 MNHEY, CDR2 SMNVEV (reference sequence).

This sequence joins TRBV6-5 and TRBJ2-1; the D gene is possibly TRBD2 (6 bases). This CDR3 has 13 residues. V gave up 6 bases and J gave up 7 bases, with 13 bases separating them. Per the germline V gene, CDR1 is MNHEY and CDR2 is SVGAGI. CDR3 in amino acids: CASRQLLANEQFF. Written as DNA, the CDR3 is TGTGCCAGCAGACAACTACTAGCAAATGAGCAGTTCTTC.

The chain combines TRBV6-5 with TRBJ2-7; 11 bases agree with TRBD2. The J segment lost 3 bases and the V segment lost 5 bases, leaving 6 bases of the junction unmatched. The CDR3 loop spans 15 amino acids. CDR1 and CDR2 from the germline V gene are MNHEY and SVGAGI. DNA for the CDR3: TGTGCCAGCAGTCCAACTAGCGGGAGCGTCTACGAGCAGTACTTC. Translating gives CASSPTSGSVYEQYF.

The chain recombines TRBV5-8 with TRBJ2-5; 7 bases agree with TRBD2. The V gene's germline CDR1 is SGHTS and CDR2 YDEGEE. The CDR3 is 15 amino acids. Unmatched junction bases numbered 17, after V lost 6 bases and J lost 9 bases. DNA for the CDR3: TGTGCCAGCATCTTTGCCAGCGGGGCCTCCTGGGCCCAGTACTTC. Residues: CASIFASGASWAQYF.

The chain employs TRBV11-2 and TRBJ1-3; 8 nucleotides agree with TRBD1. Trimming cost V 0 bases and J 2 bases; bases outside gene matches: 6. Germline CDR1 reads SGHAT; CDR2 reads FQNNGV. This CDR3 is built from 17 residues. The CDR3 protein is CASSLETDRGPGNTIYF. DNA of the CDR3: TGTGCCAGCAGCTTAGAAACAGACAGGGGACCTGGAAACACCATATATTTT.

A few counts support this clone. This CDR3 reads CAWSPGLAGEETQYF. In nucleotides, the CDR3 is TGTGCCTGGAGCCCGGGACTAGCGGGAGAAGAGACCCAGTACTTC. This rearrangement joins TRBV30 to TRBJ2-5; 14 bases line up with TRBD2. The CDR3 runs 15 residues. The germline V gene encodes CDR1 GTSNPN and CDR2 SVGIG (reference sequence). Trimming took 3 bases from V and 3 from J; bases not matched to a gene: 3.

The rearrangement uses TRBV19 and TRBJ2-6, with 10 nucleotides matching TRBD1. The germline V gene has CDR1 LNHDA and CDR2 SQIVND (reference sequence). The length of the CDR3 is 17 residues. The V segment lost 3 bases and the J segment 3 bases; nucleotides outside the gene matches: 5. CDR3 protein: CASSIRQGAYGANVLTF. Written as DNA, the CDR3 is TGTGCCAGTAGTATTCGACAGGGGGCCTATGGGGCCAACGTCCTGACTTTC.

The rearrangement joins TRBV4-3 to TRBJ1-2, with 8 bases fitting TRBD1. The germline V gene encodes CDR1 LGHNA and CDR2 YSLEER. There are 18 residues in the CDR3. The junction had 11 bases not matched to a gene; V was cut back by 0 bases and J by 2 bases. CDR3 in DNA: TGCGCCAGCAGCCAAGATTTATTCGGGACAGGTGAAAACTATGGCTACACCTTC. It specifies CASSQDLFGTGENYGYTF.

The chain joins TRBV7-9 to TRBJ1-1; D is possibly TRBD1 (6 bases). This CDR3 is 17 amino acids long. The V and J ends lost 5 bases and 0 bases respectively, with 19 bases between them. Germline CDR1 reads SEHNR; CDR2 reads FQNEAQ (reference sequence). The CDR3 is CASSPQRQETMNTEAFF. The CDR3 DNA is TGTGCCAGCAGCCCCCAACGACAGGAAACCATGAACACTGAAGCTTTCTTT.

This chain links TRBV4-2 with TRBJ1-5; TRBD1 might be the D (5 bases). Trimming stripped 0 bases from V and 5 bases from J, with 17 bases between. The length of the CDR3 is 17 residues. Germline CDR1 and CDR2: LGHNA and YNFKEQ. The CDR3 protein is CASSQDWGAGSYQPQHF. The CDR3 bases are TGTGCCAGCAGCCAAGACTGGGGCGCAGGAAGTTATCAGCCCCAGCATTTT.

The J gene is TRBJ1-2, the V gene TRBV6-5; TRBD1 matches at 7 bases. V shed 4 bases, J shed 6 bases, and the junction held 5 bases outside the gene matches. Germline CDR1 is MNHEY and CDR2 is SVGAGI. The CDR3 is 13 amino acids. CDR3 amino acids: CASSFSTGDGYTF. The CDR3 DNA sequence: TGTGCCAGCAGTTTTAGCACAGGGGATGGCTACACCTTC.

The rearrangement uses TRBV30 and TRBJ2-1; D is perhaps TRBD2 (5 bases). V was cut by 6 bases and J by 6 bases, with 12 bases left in between. The CDR3 length is 12 residues. Germline lookup yields CDR1 GTSNPN and CDR2 SVGIG (reference sequence). CDR3 protein: CACTSVGNEQFF. The CDR3 DNA reads TGTGCCTGTACTAGTGTGGGCAATGAGCAGTTCTTC. The full variable domain, rest sourced from reference TRBV30 and TRBJ2-1, is SQTIHQWPATLVQPVGSPLSLECTVEGTSNPNLYWYRQAAGRGLQLLFYSVGIGQISSEVPQNLSASRPQDRQFILSSKKLLLSDSGFYLCACTSVGNEQFFGPGTRLTVL.

This sequence joins TRBV7-8 and TRBJ2-6; 7 bases match TRBD1. Germline CDR1 and CDR2: SGHVS and FQNEAQ. V shed 5 bases and J 0 bases; nucleotides not matched to a gene: 7. This CDR3 is built from 17 residues. CDR3 amino acids: CASSNRDRASGANVLTF. The CDR3 DNA reads as TGTGCCAGCAGCAACCGGGACAGAGCCTCTGGGGCCAACGTCCTGACTTTC.

This chain links TRBV6-5 with TRBJ2-1; 7 nucleotides align to TRBD2. Unmatched junction bases numbered 6, after V lost 0 bases and J lost 7 bases. The CDR3 is 15 residues long. Per germline, CDR1 MNHEY and CDR2 SVGAGI. The CDR3 spells CASSYSGGRENEQFF. The CDR3 DNA follows: TGTGCCAGCAGTTACTCGGGGGGGAGAGAGAATGAGCAGTTCTTC.

The chain couples TRBV6-5 to TRBJ2-3, with D perhaps matching TRBD1 (6 bases). Germline-derived CDR1 and CDR2 are MNHEY and SVGAGI. V gave up 5 bases and J gave up 0 bases, with 12 bases separating them. The CDR3 runs to 15 residues. CDR3 residues: CASSAQGSSTDTQYF. The DNA of the CDR3 is TGTGCCAGCAGTGCCCAGGGGTCTAGCACAGATACGCAGTATTTT.

V gene TRBV4-3 combines with J gene TRBJ2-7, with D uncertain. Germline values: CDR1 LGHNA, CDR2 YSLEER. The CDR3 runs to 14 residues. Trimming removed 0 bases at V and 2 bases at J, with 8 bases between. CDR3 residues: CASSQDRVPYEQYF. The CDR3 DNA sequence: TGCGCCAGCAGCCAAGATCGGGTACCCTACGAGCAGTACTTC.

This sequence joins TRBV5-1 and TRBJ2-7; possible D gene TRBD1, 7 bases. V lost 4 bases to trimming and J lost 7 bases, with 18 bases between them. The length of the CDR3 is 14 residues. Germline V gene sequence: CDR1 SGHRS, CDR2 YFSETQ. The CDR3: CASSTGDREEEQYF. The CDR3 DNA sequence: TGCGCCAGCAGCACCGGCGACAGGGAGGAGGAGCAGTACTTC. The variable domain in full, completed from reference TRBV5-1 and TRBJ2-7, reads KAGVTQTPRYLIKTRGQQVTLSCSPISGHRSVSWYQQTPGQGLQFLFEYFSETQRNKGNFPGRFSGRQFSNSRSEMNVSTLELGDSALYLCASSTGDREEEQYFGPGTRLTVT.

This clone has a single count. This sequence joins TRBV12-5 and TRBJ2-7; tentatively, D is TRBD2 (5 bases). CDR1 LGHNT and CDR2 FRNRAP come from the germline V gene. The V end lost 2 bases, the J end lost 2 bases, and 19 bases lay between the germline ends. The CDR3 has 17 residues. CDR3 sequence (DNA): TGTGCTAGTGGTTTGAGTCCGCCGAGGGTTAGGGCCTACGAGCAGTACTTC. Protein: CASGLSPPRVRAYEQYF.